One and the same sample provided the 19 T cell receptor beta chains below, sequenced in a study of blood T cells in healthy people across ages. Then a second PCR, running about 6 to 11 cycles, was carried out with a sample-barcoded 5' primer and a J-beta primer mix. TCRdb re-called the 5' RACE reads with MiXCR, one entry per CDR3 protein. This sample has some 560,000 distinct CDR3 sequences, with roughly a quarter found just once. The data were also submitted as part of a second study, on T cells of mothers and their children.

Specimen: blood. The receptor set was obtained from a boy aged 2 to 10 in good health.

This clonotype was counted a few times. One junction end disagrees with the germline gene, perhaps due to a read error. The chain has TRBV12-3 or TRBV12-4 and TRBJ2-3, with TRBD2 matching over 7 bases. The CDR3 consists of 14 residues. This CDR3 is CASSGRAGSDTQYF. CDR3 sequence (DNA): TGTGCCAGCAGTGGCAGAGCGGGGTCAGATACGCAATATTTT.

In this sample, this clonotype turned up a few times. The chain joins TRBV6-2 or TRBV6-3 to TRBJ2-7; D is perhaps TRBD1 (6 bases). Deletions cut 7 bases from V and 0 bases from J, with 7 bases between. The germline V gene encodes CDR1 MNHEY and CDR2 SVGEGT. CDR3 length: 12 amino acids. The CDR3 DNA follows: TGTGCCAGCAAACAGGGCTCCTACGAGCAGTACTTC. Translating it yields CASKQGSYEQYF.

This clonotype was recorded a few times. The junction shows a germline mismatch at one end, possibly a read error. The J gene is TRBJ2-5, the V gene TRBV9, with 11 bases identical to TRBD2. Germline values: CDR1 SGDLS, CDR2 YYNGEE. The CDR3 consists of 14 residues. Here the CDR3 DNA reads TGTGCCTGCAGCGCTAGCGGGGGGCCGGAGACCCAGTACTTC. It is translated as CACSASGGPETQYF.

The chain recombines TRBV20-1 with TRBJ2-1; the D is unclear. The J call may be incorrect, as the DNA end agrees better with TRBJ2-5. The CDR3 totals 10 residues. Germline assignment: CDR1 DFQATT and CDR2 SNEGSKA (reference sequence). The CDR3 nucleotides are TGCAGTGCTGAAGCAGAGACCCAGTACTTC. This encodes CSAEAETQYF.

This chain links TRBV5-1 with TRBJ2-1, with TRBD2 matching over 7 bases. This CDR3 region has 13 residues. With 3 bases clipped from V and 5 bases from J, the junction kept 2 bases outside the gene matches. The germline gives CDR1 SGHRS, CDR2 YFSETQ. The DNA for the CDR3 is TGCGCCAGCAGCTCCGGGACTAACAATGAGCAGTTCTTC. Protein product: CASSSGTNNEQFF.

V and J are TRBV7-9 and TRBJ2-7; D uncertain. CDR3 length equals 13 residues. The germline V gene has CDR1 SEHNR and CDR2 FQNEAQ (reference sequence). V dropped 5 bases and J dropped 1 base, with 9 bases sitting between them. DNA of the CDR3: TGTGCCAGCAGCCCGAAGAGATCCTACGAGCAGTACTTC. It yields the protein CASSPKRSYEQYF.

The chain combines TRBV29-1 with TRBJ2-7; D is uncertain. CDR1 is SQVTM and CDR2 is ANQGSEA in the germline V gene. The CDR3 length is 13 residues. V was trimmed by 8 bases and J by 2 bases, leaving 16 bases between them. CDR3 nucleotides: TGCAGCCTACGACACGTTTTTCCCTACGAGCAGTACTTC. This translates into CSLRHVFPYEQYF.

This chain uses TRBV2 with TRBJ2-7; TRBD2 matches 8 bases. CDR1 and CDR2 from the germline V gene are SNHLY and FYNNEI. V was pared by 7 bases and J by 11 bases, with 16 bases of the junction left unmatched. The length of the CDR3 is 14 residues. The CDR3 nucleotides are TGTGCCAGCACCAAAACCCGAACTAGCGGCGGAAAGTACTTC. Translation gives CASTKTRTSGGKYF.

V usage is TRBV6-5 and J usage is TRBJ2-5, with a weak D call TRBD2 (6 bases). The J call may not be correct, given that the DNA end is closer to TRBJ2-1. The CDR3 has 12 amino acids. Germline V gene data show CDR1 as MNHEY and CDR2 as SVGAGI. The CDR3 here is CATLRGLNEQFF. Here the CDR3 DNA reads TGTGCCACTTTGCGGGGCCTCAATGAGCAGTTCTTC.

The rearrangement joins TRBV6-5 to TRBJ1-2; D is ambiguous. The CDR3 has 14 residues. V was clipped by 4 bases and J by 8 bases, with 17 bases between them. Germline-derived CDR1 and CDR2 are MNHEY and SVGAGI. CDR3 in DNA: TGTGCCAGCAGTTCCGATGACTCGACCCCGGGCTACACCTTC. It is translated as CASSSDDSTPGYTF.

Notes on this clonotype: An end of the junction differs from the germline gene, which may be a read error. This sequence joins TRBV12-3 or TRBV12-4 and TRBJ2-7; the D gene is possibly TRBD2 (6 bases). This CDR3 contains 15 residues. CDR3 in amino acids: CACSLGRGLSYEQYF. CDR3 DNA: TGTGCCTGCAGTTTAGGGCGGGGACTCTCCTACGAGCAGTACTTC.

Details on this clonotype: This may be a read error: a much more frequent sequence differs by one nucleotide. The chain uses TRBV7-9 and TRBJ2-5; D may correspond to TRBD1 or TRBD2 (5 bases each). Germline V CDR1 and CDR2: SEHNR, FQNEAQ (reference sequence). The CDR3 is 12 amino acids. The CDR3 is CASSLLGDEQCF. The CDR3 region has the DNA TGTGCCAGCAGCTTACTGGGGGACGAGCAGTGCTTC.

This clonotype was detected only a few times. The chain has TRBV5-6 and TRBJ1-3; 8 bases align to TRBD1. Trimming cost V 1 base and J 4 bases; bases outside gene matches: 4. There are 15 residues in the CDR3. From germline, CDR1 is SGHDT and CDR2 YYEEEE. The CDR3 here is CASSLKAGGGNTIYF. The DNA of the CDR3 is TGTGCCAGCAGCTTGAAGGCAGGGGGCGGAAACACCATATATTTT.

This clonotype has more than one count but fewer than ten. The chain links TRBV9 to TRBJ1-2, with D possibly matching TRBD1 (5 bases). This CDR3 contains 14 residues. Germline lookup yields CDR1 SGDLS and CDR2 YYNGEE. V lost 0 bases, J lost 6 bases, and 12 bases lay in between. The CDR3 region is CASSVEVPGNGYTF. CDR3 sequence (DNA): TGTGCCAGCAGCGTAGAGGTCCCAGGGAATGGCTACACCTTC.

The chain carries TRBV10-3 and TRBJ2-5; D might be TRBD1 or TRBD2, each matching 5 bases. This CDR3 region has 17 residues. Germline CDR1 ENHRY, CDR2 SYGVKD. Trimming removed 2 bases from V and 2 bases from J, with 18 bases in between. The CDR3 nucleotides read TGTGCCATCAGTGAGGCAAGATTAGGGGAGACTCAAGAGACCCAGTACTTC. Amino acid sequence: CAISEARLGETQETQYF.

V usage is TRBV12-3 or TRBV12-4 and J usage is TRBJ2-5; 9 positions match TRBD2. The CDR3 is made up of 17 amino acids. Trimming removed 3 bases from V and 0 bases from J; junction bases left unmatched: 8. Written as DNA, the CDR3 is TGTGCCAGCAGTTTGCGTGGGATAGCGGGGGACCAAGAGACCCAGTACTTC. Amino acids: CASSLRGIAGDQETQYF.

This clonotype appeared a few times. This rearrangement joins TRBV5-1 to TRBJ1-1, with D possibly TRBD1 on 5 matching bases. The CDR3 is made up of 14 amino acids. Trimming pared 4 bases from V and 1 base from J, leaving 11 bases between. Germline V gene data show CDR1 as SGHRS and CDR2 as YFSETQ. CDR3 amino acids: CASSDRTPNTEAFF. The CDR3 nucleotides are TGCGCCAGCAGCGATCGGACACCGAACACTGAAGCTTTCTTT.

The chain combines TRBV19 with TRBJ2-1; D remains ambiguous. The V gene lost 9 bases and the J gene lost 0 bases, with 15 bases spanning the gap. Germline lookup yields CDR1 LNHDA and CDR2 SQIVND (reference sequence). This CDR3 is built from 15 residues. Here the CDR3 reads CASALSTSSYNEQFF. The CDR3 coding sequence is TGTGCCAGCGCCCTAAGTACCAGCTCCTACAATGAGCAGTTCTTC.

V gene TRBV5-1 combines with J gene TRBJ1-5; 10 nucleotides line up with TRBD1. This CDR3 comprises 19 residues. With V trimmed by 5 bases and J by 1 base, 15 bases remained unmatched. Germline CDR1 reads SGHRS; CDR2 reads YFSETQ. DNA for the CDR3: TGCGCCAGCAGGCCGCCGGGACAGGGGTTTATAGGGAGCAATCAGCCCCAGCATTTT. Translating it yields CASRPPGQGFIGSNQPQHF.